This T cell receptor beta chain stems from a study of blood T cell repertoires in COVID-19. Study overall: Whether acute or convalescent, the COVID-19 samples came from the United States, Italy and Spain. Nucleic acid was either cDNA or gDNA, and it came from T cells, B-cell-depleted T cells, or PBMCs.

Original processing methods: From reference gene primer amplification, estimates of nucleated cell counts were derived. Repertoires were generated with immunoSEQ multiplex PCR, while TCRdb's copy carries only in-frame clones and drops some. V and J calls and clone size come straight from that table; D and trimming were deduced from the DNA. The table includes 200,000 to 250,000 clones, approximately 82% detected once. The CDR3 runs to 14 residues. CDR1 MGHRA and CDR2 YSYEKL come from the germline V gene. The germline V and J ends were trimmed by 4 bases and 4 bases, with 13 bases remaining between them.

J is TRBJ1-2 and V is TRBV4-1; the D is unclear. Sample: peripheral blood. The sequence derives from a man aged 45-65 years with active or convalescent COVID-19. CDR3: CASSRRNTGYGYTF. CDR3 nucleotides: TGCGCCAGCAGCCGCCGAAACACGGGCTATGGCTACACCTTC.